The 5 T cell receptor beta chains below were found in one sample sequenced in a study. A single record per CDR3 protein comes from TCRdb applying MiXCR to the 5' RACE reads. The table records about 47,000 distinct CDR3 sequences, 28% of them present only once. The sequenced sample was naive CD4+ T cells sorted from blood. The subset here: naive CD4+ T cells, CD4+CD45RA+CD25-. Source of these receptors: a female donor with breast cancer.

This clonotype was seen a few times. The V call is TRBV20-1, the J call TRBJ1-4; weak D call: TRBD1 (6 bases). Germline lookup yields CDR1 DFQATT and CDR2 SNEGSKA (reference sequence). The CDR3 extends over 16 amino acids. The ends were cut back, 0 bases at V and 1 base at J, with 12 bases in the middle. CDR3 sequence (DNA): TGCAGTGCTAGAGACTCTTCAGGGGTAACTAATGAAAAACTGTTTTTT. It yields the protein CSARDSSGVTNEKLFF.

This clonotype was seen ten or more times. This chain links TRBV29-1 with TRBJ2-1; 9 bases match TRBD2. Germline V gives CDR1 SQVTM, CDR2 ANQGSEA. The trim removed 6 bases at V and 2 bases at J, leaving 5 bases unmatched. There are 14 residues in the CDR3. DNA of the CDR3: TGCAGCGTCCTACTAGCGGGTCCCTACAATGAGCAGTTCTTC. This translates into CSVLLAGPYNEQFF.

The chain links TRBV20-1 to TRBJ2-4; D may be TRBD1 (6 bases). This CDR3 spans 14 amino acids. The germline V and J ends were trimmed by 7 bases and 0 bases, with 13 bases remaining between them. Germline values: CDR1 DFQATT, CDR2 SNEGSKA (reference sequence). The chain's CDR3 is CSGTASIAKNIQYF. CDR3 nucleotide sequence: TGCAGTGGGACAGCCTCCATAGCCAAAAACATTCAGTACTTC.

J is TRBJ1-4 and V is TRBV7-6, with D hard to call. Germline V gene data show CDR1 as SGHVS and CDR2 as FNYEAQ. Trimming took off 1 base at V and 7 bases at J, with 13 bases between the two ends. The length of the CDR3 is 15 residues. The DNA of the CDR3 is TGTGCCAGCAGCTTAGTCCGATCGTATGGTGAAAAACTGTTTTTT. It codes for CASSLVRSYGEKLFF.

This clonotype appeared a few times. The rearrangement uses TRBV9 and TRBJ2-3; tentatively, D is TRBD1 (6 bases). This CDR3 is built from 14 residues. V dropped 4 bases and J dropped 2 bases, with 11 bases sitting between them. The germline CDR1 and CDR2 sequences are SGDLS and YYNGEE. Here the CDR3 DNA reads TGTGCCAGCAGCCCGACAGGAAACACAGATACGCAGTATTTT. This gives the protein CASSPTGNTDTQYF.